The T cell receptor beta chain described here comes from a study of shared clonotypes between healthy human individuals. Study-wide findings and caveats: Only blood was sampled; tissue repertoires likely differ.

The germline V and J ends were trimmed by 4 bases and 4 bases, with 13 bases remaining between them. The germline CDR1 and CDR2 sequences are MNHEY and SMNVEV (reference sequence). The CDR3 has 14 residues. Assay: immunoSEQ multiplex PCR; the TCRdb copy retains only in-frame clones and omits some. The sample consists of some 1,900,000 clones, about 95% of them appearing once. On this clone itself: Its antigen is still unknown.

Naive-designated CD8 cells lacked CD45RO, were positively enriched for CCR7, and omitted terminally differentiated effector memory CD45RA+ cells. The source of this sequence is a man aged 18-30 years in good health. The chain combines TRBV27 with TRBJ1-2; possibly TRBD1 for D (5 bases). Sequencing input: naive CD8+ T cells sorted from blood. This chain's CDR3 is CASSSTDRFYGYTF. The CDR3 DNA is TGTGCCAGCAGTTCTACTGACAGATTCTATGGCTACACCTTC.